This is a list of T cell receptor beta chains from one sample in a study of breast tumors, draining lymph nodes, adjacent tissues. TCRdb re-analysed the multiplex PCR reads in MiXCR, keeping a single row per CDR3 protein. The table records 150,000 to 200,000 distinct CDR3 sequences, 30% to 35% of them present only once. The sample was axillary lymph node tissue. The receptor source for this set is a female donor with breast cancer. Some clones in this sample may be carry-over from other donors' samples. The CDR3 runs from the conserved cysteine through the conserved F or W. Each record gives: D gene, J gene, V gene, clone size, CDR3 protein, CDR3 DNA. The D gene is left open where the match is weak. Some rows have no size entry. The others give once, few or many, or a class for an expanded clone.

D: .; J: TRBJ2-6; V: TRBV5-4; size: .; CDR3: CASSLGGAEANVLTF; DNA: TGTGCCAGCAGCTTGGGTGGGGCTGAGGCCAACGTCCTGACTTTC
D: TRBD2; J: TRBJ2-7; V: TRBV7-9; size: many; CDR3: CASSLAAGGTSDYEQYF; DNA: TGTGCCAGCAGCTTAGCGGCCGGGGGGACTAGCGACTACGAGCAGTACTTC
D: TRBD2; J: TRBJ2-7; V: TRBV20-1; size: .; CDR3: CSARRLAGVWF; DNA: TGCAGTGCTAGAAGACTAGCGGGAGTCTGGTTC
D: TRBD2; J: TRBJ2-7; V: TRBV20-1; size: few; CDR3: CSAREPSGRAEQYF; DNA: TGCAGTGCTAGAGAACCTAGCGGGAGGGCCGAGCAGTACTTC
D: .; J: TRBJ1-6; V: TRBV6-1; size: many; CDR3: CASSEGTGPLSPLHF; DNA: TGTGCCAGCAGTGAAGGGACGGGGCCCCTTTCACCCCTCCACTTT
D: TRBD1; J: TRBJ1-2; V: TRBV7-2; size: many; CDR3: CASSLESGQGWYGYTF; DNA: TGTGCCAGCAGCTTAGAGTCGGGACAGGGTTGGTATGGCTACACCTTC
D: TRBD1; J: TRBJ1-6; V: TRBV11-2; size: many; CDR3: CASSLLDRVDSPLHF; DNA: TGTGCCAGCAGCTTATTGGACAGGGTGGATTCACCCCTCCACTTT
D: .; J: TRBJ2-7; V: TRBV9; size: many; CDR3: CASSVGERSSYEQYF; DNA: TGTGCCAGCAGCGTAGGTGAGAGGAGCTCCTACGAGCAGTACTTC
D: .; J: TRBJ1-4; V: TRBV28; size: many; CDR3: CASGRGGEKLFF; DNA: TGTGCCAGCGGGAGGGGGGGCGAAAAACTGTTTTTT
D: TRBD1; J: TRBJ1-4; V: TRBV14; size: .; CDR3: CAKPPGGRNEKLFF; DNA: TGTGCCAAACCACCAGGGGGTCGTAATGAAAAACTGTTTTTT
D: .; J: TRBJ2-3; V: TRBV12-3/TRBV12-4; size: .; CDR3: CASSHRDRYF; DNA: TGTGCCAGCAGTCACCGAGACAGGTATTTT
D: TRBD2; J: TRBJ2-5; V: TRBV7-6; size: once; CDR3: CATKGLAGWQETQYF; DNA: TGTGCCACCAAGGGACTAGCGGGGTGGCAAGAGACCCAGTACTTC
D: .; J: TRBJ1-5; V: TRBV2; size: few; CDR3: CASSSNSLGQRLEGNQPQHF; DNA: TGTGCCAGCTCTTCCAACAGCCTAGGACAGAGATTAGAGGGCAATCAGCCCCAGCATTTT
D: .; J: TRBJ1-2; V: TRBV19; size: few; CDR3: CASSLTGTGPAHNYGSTF; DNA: TGTGCCAGTAGTTTAACCGGGACGGGGCCAGCTCACAACTATGGCTCCACCTTC
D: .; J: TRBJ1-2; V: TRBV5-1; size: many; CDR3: CASRKGQQNYGYTF; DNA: TGCGCCAGCCGAAAAGGACAGCAGAACTATGGCTACACCTTC
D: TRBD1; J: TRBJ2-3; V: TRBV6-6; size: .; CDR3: CASGHHGQGPDTQYF; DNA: TGTGCCAGCGGTCACCATGGACAGGGGCCAGATACGCAGTATTTT
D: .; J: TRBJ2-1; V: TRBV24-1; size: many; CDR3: CATSDRPGLRTYNEQFF; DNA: TGTGCCACCAGTGATCGACCGGGACTCCGGACCTACAATGAGCAGTTCTTC
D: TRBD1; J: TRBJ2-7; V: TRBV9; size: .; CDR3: CASSGLTGAYEQYF; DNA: TGTGCCAGCAGCGGCCTCACAGGGGCCTACGAGCAGTACTTC
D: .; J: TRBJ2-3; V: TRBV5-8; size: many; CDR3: CASSISGSTDTQYF; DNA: TGTGCCAGCAGCATTAGCGGTAGCACAGATACGCAGTATTTT
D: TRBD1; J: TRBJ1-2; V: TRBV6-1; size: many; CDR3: CASSPGTGFGYTF; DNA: TGTGCCAGCAGCCCCGGGACAGGGTTCGGCTACACCTTC
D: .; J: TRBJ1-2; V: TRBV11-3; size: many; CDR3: CASSLGGYTF; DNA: TGTGCCAGCAGCTTAGGTGGCTACACCTTC
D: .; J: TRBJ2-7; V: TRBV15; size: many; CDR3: CATSRDGERLRGFVPSYEQYF; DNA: TGTGCCACCAGCAGAGATGGGGAGAGGCTGCGGGGATTTGTTCCGTCCTACGAGCAGTACTTC
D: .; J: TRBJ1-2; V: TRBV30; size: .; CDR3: CAWRGGHFNYGYTF; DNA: TGTGCCTGGAGGGGGGGACACTTTAACTATGGCTACACCTTC
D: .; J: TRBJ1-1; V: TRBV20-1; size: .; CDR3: CSVGTFMNTEAFF; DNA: TGCAGTGTGGGGACTTTTATGAACACTGAAGCTTTCTTT
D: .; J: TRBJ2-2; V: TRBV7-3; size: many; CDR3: CASGGANTGELFF; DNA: TGTGCCAGCGGGGGAGCGAACACCGGGGAGCTGTTTTTT
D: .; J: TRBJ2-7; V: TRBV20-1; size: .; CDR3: CSARESYEQYF; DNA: TGCAGTGCTAGGGAAAGCTACGAGCAGTACTTC
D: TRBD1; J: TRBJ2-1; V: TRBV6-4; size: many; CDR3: CASSESGTGYVQFF; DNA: TGTGCCAGCAGCGAATCCGGGACAGGGTACGTGCAGTTCTTC
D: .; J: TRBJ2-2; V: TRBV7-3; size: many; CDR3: CASSLNSGELFF; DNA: TGTGCCAGCAGCTTAAATTCCGGGGAGCTGTTTTTT
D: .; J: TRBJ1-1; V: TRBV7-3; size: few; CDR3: CASSLQYGGPAFF; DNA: TGTGCCAGCAGCTTACAGTACGGGGGTCCAGCTTTCTTT
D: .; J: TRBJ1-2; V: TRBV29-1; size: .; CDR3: CSVEGGGARGYTF; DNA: TGCAGCGTTGAGGGTGGGGGGGCGCGTGGCTACACCTTC
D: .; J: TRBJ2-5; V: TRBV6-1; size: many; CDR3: CASNIAWETQYF; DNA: TGTGCCAGCAATATAGCGTGGGAGACCCAGTACTTC